This T cell receptor (beta chain) was identified during a study of control samples from healthy donors and cancer patients. The germline V gene encodes CDR1 ENHRY and CDR2 SYGVKD. Trimming at V came to 4 bases and at J to 2 bases, leaving 3 bases not matched to a gene. The CDR3 loop spans 14 amino acids. The protocol was immunoSEQ multiplex PCR, while the TCRdb copy is restricted to in-frame clones and leaves out a portion. Of roughly 200,000 clones in the sample, approximately 90% are singletons; the top ten hold about 2%. Sample: blood. This TCR was recovered from a man aged 25 to 40 in good health. The chain carries TRBV10-3 and TRBJ2-3, with TRBD1 matching 7 bases. The CDR3 DNA follows: TGTGCCATCAGTGGACAGGGTTCCACAGATACGCAGTATTTT. This translates into CAISGQGSTDTQYF.